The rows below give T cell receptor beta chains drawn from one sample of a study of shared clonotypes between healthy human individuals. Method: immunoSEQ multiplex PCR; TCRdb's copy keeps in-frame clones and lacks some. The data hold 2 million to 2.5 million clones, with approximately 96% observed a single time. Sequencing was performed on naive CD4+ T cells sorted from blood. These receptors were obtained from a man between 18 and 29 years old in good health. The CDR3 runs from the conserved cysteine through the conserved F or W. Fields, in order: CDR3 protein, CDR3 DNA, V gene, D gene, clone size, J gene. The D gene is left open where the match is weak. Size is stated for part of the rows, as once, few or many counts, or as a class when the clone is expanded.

cdr3_aa: CASSPGQATNEKLFF
cdr3_nt: TGTGCCAGCTCACCCGGACAGGCAACTAATGAAAAACTGTTTTTT
v_call: TRBV18
d_call: TRBD1
clone_size: -
j_call: TRBJ1-4

cdr3_aa: CASSQRPGQGAAEAFF
cdr3_nt: TGTGCCAGCAGCCAACGGCCGGGACAGGGGGCCGCTGAAGCTTTCTTT
v_call: TRBV28
d_call: TRBD1
clone_size: -
j_call: TRBJ1-1

cdr3_aa: CASSPGKEGEKLFF
cdr3_nt: TGTGCCAGCTCACCCGGGAAGGAAGGTGAAAAACTGTTTTTT
v_call: TRBV18
d_call: -
clone_size: -
j_call: TRBJ1-4

cdr3_aa: CAWSVRQGQAGDTIYF
cdr3_nt: TGTGCCTGGAGTGTACGCCAGGGACAGGCGGGGGACACCATATATTTT
v_call: TRBV30
d_call: TRBD1
clone_size: -
j_call: TRBJ1-3

cdr3_aa: CASSSPPNWYRDNSPLHF
cdr3_nt: TGTGCCAGCAGCTCGCCTCCCAACTGGTACAGAGATAATTCACCCCTCCACTTT
v_call: TRBV7-2
d_call: -
clone_size: -
j_call: TRBJ1-6

cdr3_aa: CASSPRQGSIANTEAFF
cdr3_nt: TGTGCCAGCAGCCCGCGACAGGGGAGTATTGCGAACACTGAAGCTTTCTTT
v_call: TRBV7-9
d_call: TRBD1
clone_size: -
j_call: TRBJ1-1

cdr3_aa: CASSGGTANQPQHF
cdr3_nt: TGTGCCAGCAGCGGAGGGACAGCTAATCAGCCCCAGCATTTT
v_call: TRBV28
d_call: TRBD1
clone_size: -
j_call: TRBJ1-5

cdr3_aa: CASSLAGGNQPQHF
cdr3_nt: TGCGCCAGCAGCTTAGCTGGGGGGAATCAGCCCCAGCATTTT
v_call: TRBV5-1
d_call: -
clone_size: few
j_call: TRBJ1-5

cdr3_aa: CASSDLAYGYTF
cdr3_nt: TGTGCCAGCAGCGACCTCGCCTATGGCTACACCTTC
v_call: TRBV7-9
d_call: -
clone_size: -
j_call: TRBJ1-2

cdr3_aa: CASSSVGVTEAFF
cdr3_nt: TGTGCCAGCAGTTCAGTAGGGGTCACTGAAGCTTTCTTT
v_call: TRBV11-2
d_call: -
clone_size: -
j_call: TRBJ1-1

cdr3_aa: CASSLLAAGSYNEQFF
cdr3_nt: TGTGCCAGCAGTTTACTAGCTGCGGGTTCCTACAATGAGCAGTTCTTC
v_call: TRBV28
d_call: -
clone_size: -
j_call: TRBJ2-1

cdr3_aa: CASSLTGSIYNEQFF
cdr3_nt: TGTGCCAGCAGCTTGACAGGATCGATCTACAATGAGCAGTTCTTC
v_call: TRBV9
d_call: -
clone_size: -
j_call: TRBJ2-1

cdr3_aa: CASSVVGGTNTEAFF
cdr3_nt: TGTGCCAGCAGCGTAGTTGGGGGGACCAACACTGAAGCTTTCTTT
v_call: TRBV9
d_call: -
clone_size: -
j_call: TRBJ1-1

cdr3_aa: CAISDTASKGNTIYF
cdr3_nt: TGTGCCATCAGTGACACGGCGTCCAAAGGAAACACCATATATTTT
v_call: TRBV10-3
d_call: -
clone_size: -
j_call: TRBJ1-3

cdr3_aa: CATHDPGQGGENTIYF
cdr3_nt: TGTGCCACCCATGACCCGGGACAGGGGGGTGAGAACACCATATATTTT
v_call: TRBV6-6
d_call: TRBD1
clone_size: -
j_call: TRBJ1-3

cdr3_aa: CASGGSGANVLTF
cdr3_nt: TGTGCCAGCGGGGGGTCCGGGGCCAACGTCCTGACTTTC
v_call: TRBV6-5
d_call: -
clone_size: few
j_call: TRBJ2-6

cdr3_aa: CASRTIQNTGELFF
cdr3_nt: TGCGCCAGCAGGACGATCCAGAACACCGGGGAGCTGTTTTTT
v_call: TRBV4-1
d_call: -
clone_size: -
j_call: TRBJ2-2

cdr3_aa: CASIDRGSNQPQHF
cdr3_nt: TGTGCCAGCATAGACAGGGGAAGCAATCAGCCCCAGCATTTT
v_call: TRBV6-6
d_call: TRBD1
clone_size: -
j_call: TRBJ1-5

cdr3_aa: CASSYSYQPQHF
cdr3_nt: TGTGCCAGCAGTTACTCGTACCAGCCCCAGCATTTT
v_call: TRBV6-6
d_call: -
clone_size: -
j_call: TRBJ1-5

cdr3_aa: CASSIRTGNTGELFF
cdr3_nt: TGTGCCAGTAGTATACGGACAGGGAACACCGGGGAGCTGTTTTTT
v_call: TRBV19
d_call: TRBD1
clone_size: -
j_call: TRBJ2-2

cdr3_aa: CASSQIRSRGAGELFF
cdr3_nt: TGCGCCAGCAGCCAAATCCGGAGTAGGGGGGCCGGGGAGCTGTTTTTT
v_call: TRBV4-3
d_call: -
clone_size: once
j_call: TRBJ2-2

cdr3_aa: CAWSPRQGMGTEAFF
cdr3_nt: TGTGCCTGGAGTCCCCGGCAGGGAATGGGCACTGAAGCTTTCTTT
v_call: TRBV30
d_call: -
clone_size: once
j_call: TRBJ1-1

cdr3_aa: CASSRDGNSNQPQHF
cdr3_nt: TGTGCCAGCAGTCGGGACGGGAATAGCAATCAGCCCCAGCATTTT
v_call: TRBV2
d_call: -
clone_size: few
j_call: TRBJ1-5

cdr3_aa: CASSYSGTSGGYEQFF
cdr3_nt: TGTGCCAGCAGTTACTCGGGGACTAGCGGGGGCTATGAGCAGTTCTTC
v_call: TRBV6-6
d_call: TRBD2
clone_size: once
j_call: TRBJ2-1

cdr3_aa: CASSQDRQERHEQFF
cdr3_nt: TGCGCCAGCAGCCAAGATCGCCAGGAGAGACATGAGCAGTTCTTC
v_call: TRBV4-1
d_call: -
clone_size: -
j_call: TRBJ2-1

cdr3_aa: CSVQRGGTDTQYF
cdr3_nt: TGCAGCGTTCAGCGGGGGGGCACAGATACGCAGTATTTT
v_call: TRBV29-1
d_call: TRBD2
clone_size: -
j_call: TRBJ2-3

cdr3_aa: CASSLQGSTGELFF
cdr3_nt: TGTGCCAGCAGCTTACAGGGATCGACCGGGGAGCTGTTTTTT
v_call: TRBV7-3
d_call: -
clone_size: -
j_call: TRBJ2-2

cdr3_aa: CASSVVLRGSPPGANVLTF
cdr3_nt: TGTGCCAGTAGTGTTGTCCTCAGGGGGAGCCCCCCTGGGGCCAACGTCCTGACTTTC
v_call: TRBV19
d_call: TRBD1
clone_size: -
j_call: TRBJ2-6

cdr3_aa: CASSLSNGNEYEQYF
cdr3_nt: TGTGCCAGCAGCTTAAGTAACGGTAATGAGTACGAGCAGTACTTC
v_call: TRBV11-3
d_call: -
clone_size: -
j_call: TRBJ2-7

cdr3_aa: CASSRLAGVSTDTQYF
cdr3_nt: TGCGCCAGCAGCCGACTAGCGGGGGTTAGCACAGATACGCAGTATTTT
v_call: TRBV4-1
d_call: TRBD2
clone_size: -
j_call: TRBJ2-3

cdr3_aa: CASSPGQLSGNTIYF
cdr3_nt: TGTGCCAGCAGCCCGGGACAGCTCTCTGGAAACACCATATATTTT
v_call: TRBV9
d_call: TRBD1
clone_size: -
j_call: TRBJ1-3

cdr3_aa: CATEGRGRGTEAFF
cdr3_nt: TGTGCCACCGAGGGGAGGGGGCGCGGCACTGAAGCTTTCTTT
v_call: TRBV2
d_call: TRBD1
clone_size: -
j_call: TRBJ1-1

cdr3_aa: CASSLRSGDAGAQYF
cdr3_nt: TGTGCCAGCAGCTTAAGAAGCGGGGACGCCGGGGCCCAGTACTTC
v_call: TRBV7-2
d_call: TRBD2
clone_size: -
j_call: TRBJ2-5

cdr3_aa: CSVTGQGRGGYTF
cdr3_nt: TGCAGCGTGACGGGACAGGGGCGAGGTGGCTACACCTTC
v_call: TRBV29-1
d_call: TRBD1
clone_size: -
j_call: TRBJ1-2

cdr3_aa: CASTAQGLETGELFF
cdr3_nt: TGCGCCAGCACGGCACAGGGTTTGGAAACCGGGGAGCTGTTTTTT
v_call: TRBV5-1
d_call: -
clone_size: -
j_call: TRBJ2-2

cdr3_aa: CASSLRREPYEQYF
cdr3_nt: TGTGCCAGCAGCTTGCGCCGGGAACCCTACGAGCAGTACTTC
v_call: TRBV5-4
d_call: -
clone_size: -
j_call: TRBJ2-7

cdr3_aa: CASSRQGGTISYEQYF
cdr3_nt: TGTGCCAGCAGTCGACAGGGAGGGACAATCTCGTACGAGCAGTACTTC
v_call: TRBV6-6
d_call: -
clone_size: -
j_call: TRBJ2-7

cdr3_aa: CASSLTQTQYF
cdr3_nt: TGTGCCAGCAGCTTAACGCAGACCCAGTACTTC
v_call: TRBV7-2
d_call: -
clone_size: -
j_call: TRBJ2-5

cdr3_aa: CASSEVGAGELFF
cdr3_nt: TGCGCCAGCAGTGAGGTGGGCGCCGGGGAGCTGTTTTTT
v_call: TRBV10-2
d_call: -
clone_size: -
j_call: TRBJ2-2

cdr3_aa: CASSLAPNIAGQYF
cdr3_nt: TGCGCCAGCAGCTTGGCCCCTAATATTGCGGGTCAGTACTTC
v_call: TRBV5-1
d_call: -
clone_size: -
j_call: TRBJ2-4

cdr3_aa: CASSHGHGKTTGELFF
cdr3_nt: TGTGCCAGCAGCCACGGACACGGAAAGACGACCGGGGAGCTGTTTTTT
v_call: TRBV9
d_call: -
clone_size: once
j_call: TRBJ2-2

cdr3_aa: CASSFPGGTEAFF
cdr3_nt: TGCGCCAGCAGCTTTCCAGGGGGCACTGAAGCTTTCTTT
v_call: TRBV5-1
d_call: TRBD1
clone_size: -
j_call: TRBJ1-1

cdr3_aa: CASSYVAGYEQYF
cdr3_nt: TGTGCCAGCAGTTACGTAGCAGGCTACGAGCAGTACTTC
v_call: TRBV6-6
d_call: -
clone_size: -
j_call: TRBJ2-7

cdr3_aa: CASSGQGGSQETQYF
cdr3_nt: TGTGCCAGCAGTGGCCAGGGTGGGAGCCAAGAGACCCAGTACTTC
v_call: TRBV2
d_call: -
clone_size: -
j_call: TRBJ2-5

cdr3_aa: CASSSGRDYEQYF
cdr3_nt: TGTGCCAGCAGCTCCGGGAGGGACTACGAGCAGTACTTC
v_call: TRBV7-2
d_call: TRBD2
clone_size: -
j_call: TRBJ2-7

cdr3_aa: CASSLKGVHEQYF
cdr3_nt: TGTGCCAGCAGCTTGAAAGGGGTCCACGAGCAGTACTTC
v_call: TRBV5-4
d_call: -
clone_size: -
j_call: TRBJ2-7

cdr3_aa: CSVALGSEQYF
cdr3_nt: TGCAGCGTTGCCTTAGGGAGCGAGCAGTACTTC
v_call: TRBV29-1
d_call: -
clone_size: -
j_call: TRBJ2-7

cdr3_aa: CASSVGVNTEAFF
cdr3_nt: TGTGCCAGTAGTGTCGGGGTAAACACTGAAGCTTTCTTT
v_call: TRBV19
d_call: -
clone_size: once
j_call: TRBJ1-1

cdr3_aa: CASSSLTGGNTEAFF
cdr3_nt: TGTGCCAGCAGTTCTCTGACAGGGGGCAATACTGAAGCTTTCTTT
v_call: TRBV6-5
d_call: TRBD1
clone_size: -
j_call: TRBJ1-1

cdr3_aa: CASSPGRVGEQFF
cdr3_nt: TGTGCCAGCAGCCCCGGACGGGTAGGTGAGCAGTTCTTC
v_call: TRBV11-3
d_call: -
clone_size: -
j_call: TRBJ2-1

cdr3_aa: CARSLTRKPYEQYF
cdr3_nt: TGTGCCAGAAGCTTAACCAGGAAACCCTACGAGCAGTACTTC
v_call: TRBV5-3
d_call: -
clone_size: -
j_call: TRBJ2-7

cdr3_aa: CASNPGQGGNEQFF
cdr3_nt: TGTGCCAGCAACCCCGGGCAGGGGGGGAATGAGCAGTTCTTC
v_call: TRBV25-1
d_call: -
clone_size: once
j_call: TRBJ2-1

cdr3_aa: CASSPPRADNTIYF
cdr3_nt: TGCGCCAGCAGCCCCCCCAGGGCAGACAACACCATATATTTT
v_call: TRBV5-1
d_call: -
clone_size: -
j_call: TRBJ1-3